The sample holds a few counts of the clone carrying this T cell receptor beta chain. Antigen unknown. The data originate from a study of blood T cells in healthy people across ages. Study-wide findings and caveats: Diversity estimates from one million T cells were considered underestimates. Getting older went along with TCR beta diversity per million T cells dropping roughly linearly.

Donor samples were obtained from healthy Caucasian individuals from Russia, aged about 6 to 100. Germline V gene lookup returns CDR1 SEHNR and CDR2 FQNEAQ (reference sequence). V was cut by 0 bases and J by 5 bases, with 8 bases left in between. CDR3 size: 14 residues. A second PCR, run for 7 to 11 cycles, used a sample-barcoded 5' primer plus a J-beta primer mix. Each CDR3 protein is one row after TCRdb ran MiXCR on the 5' RACE reads. The table includes about 680,000 distinct CDR3 sequences, around 49% detected once. The sample was blood. The chain couples TRBV7-9 to TRBJ1-5; no clear D gene. This TCR was sampled from a woman aged 60-75 years in good health. CDR3: CASSLALRDQPQHF. CDR3 nucleotide sequence: TGTGCCAGCAGCTTAGCGCTACGAGATCAGCCCCAGCATTTT. Drawing the rest from reference TRBV7-9 and TRBJ1-5, the complete variable domain is DTGVSQNPRHKITKRGQNVTFRCDPISEHNRLYWYRQTLGQGPEFLTYFQNEAQLEKSRLLSDRFSAERPKGSFSTLEIQRTEQGDSAMYLCASSLALRDQPQHFGDGTRLSIL.